A single sample is the source of the 13 T cell receptor beta chains below, sequenced in a study of patients and donors after allogeneic stem cell transplantation. MiXCR, applied by TCRdb to the RT-PCR reads, yields one record per CDR3 protein. The profile shows hundreds of thousands of distinct CDR3 sequences, roughly 16% of them singletons. The sequenced sample consisted of blood, either unsorted or a sorted T cell fraction (not recorded which). The receptors were gathered from a human donor who was either an allogeneic HSCT recipient or a stem cell or donor lymphocyte infusion donor (not recorded which). It is not recorded whose cells these are; they may come from a transplant donor.

This rearrangement joins TRBV20-1 to TRBJ1-1, with 7 nucleotides matching TRBD1. CDR3 size: 15 residues. The V gene's germline CDR1 is DFQATT and CDR2 SNEGSKA (reference sequence). Germline trimming cut 5 bases from V and 3 bases from J; bases unmatched to any gene: 12. In nucleotides, the CDR3 is TGCAGTGCTCGACAGGGTAGCGGGATTTACACTGAAGCTTTCTTT. Amino acids: CSARQGSGIYTEAFF.

This clonotype has a handful of counts. V is TRBV29-1 and J is TRBJ2-2; 8 positions match TRBD2. V trimming: 5 bases; J trimming: 5 bases; junction bases outside the gene matches: 4. The CDR3 has 13 residues. Germline CDR1 is SQVTM and CDR2 is ANQGSEA. The DNA of the CDR3 is TGCAGCGTTTCACTAGCGGTTACCGGGGAGCTGTTTTTT. Protein sequence: CSVSLAVTGELFF.

V usage is TRBV9 and J usage is TRBJ2-5; TRBD2 matches at 8 bases. The J segment lost 1 base and the V segment lost 3 bases, leaving 14 bases of the junction unmatched. Looked up from germline, CDR1 is SGDLS and CDR2 is YYNGEE. The CDR3 runs 18 residues. Written as DNA, the CDR3 is TGTGCCAGCAGCGCTGTTAGCGGGGCCTTTACTTTCCAAGAGACCCAGTACTTC. It encodes CASSAVSGAFTFQETQYF.

The chain links TRBV12-3 or TRBV12-4 to TRBJ2-1; D not resolved. The CDR3 consists of 12 residues. Trimming stripped 6 bases from V and 10 bases from J, with 13 bases between. For the CDR3, the DNA is TGTGCCAGCAGATTCCTTGTAAGCGAGCAGTTCTTC. Its translation is CASRFLVSEQFF.

The gene calls are TRBV4-1 and TRBJ2-1; the D gene could be TRBD1 or TRBD2 (6 bases each). The CDR3 covers 16 residues. V was cut by 2 bases and J by 2 bases, with 13 bases left in between. Per the germline V gene, CDR1 is MGHRA and CDR2 is YSYEKL. CDR3 residues: CASSQIWGATYNEQFF. The CDR3 DNA reads TGCGCCAGCAGCCAAATTTGGGGGGCCACCTACAATGAGCAGTTCTTC.

This clonotype has more than one count but fewer than ten. This chain uses TRBV24-1 with TRBJ1-2; 8 bases map to TRBD1. Germline V gene lookup returns CDR1 KGHDR and CDR2 SFDVKD. The CDR3 consists of 13 residues. V lost 9 bases, J lost 4 bases, and 6 bases stayed unmatched. In DNA, the CDR3 is TGTGCCACCGGACAGGGCGACCGCTATGGCTACACCTTC. This encodes CATGQGDRYGYTF.

This clonotype has more than one count but fewer than ten. The chain recombines TRBV20-1 with TRBJ2-3, with 7 bases identical to TRBD2. V dropped 0 bases and J dropped 6; count of bases not matched to a gene: 15. This CDR3 has 17 amino acids. Germline V gene lookup returns CDR1 DFQATT and CDR2 SNEGSKA (reference sequence). The chain's CDR3 is CSARDSTGTTHMDTQYF. CDR3 nucleotide sequence: TGCAGTGCTAGAGATTCTACCGGGACTACGCACATGGATACGCAGTATTTT.

This clonotype was picked up a small number of times. The rearrangement links TRBV6-2 or TRBV6-3 to TRBJ1-2; 8 bases map to TRBD1. Trimming took 7 bases from V and 6 from J; bases not matched to a gene: 10. The germline V gene encodes CDR1 MNHEY and CDR2 SVGEGT. The CDR3 spans 14 residues. The CDR3 bases are TGTGCCAGCACCGTGGACAGGGCGGTGAATGGCTACACCTTC. Translation: CASTVDRAVNGYTF.

This clonotype was seen repeatedly, ten times or more. This sequence joins TRBV7-9 and TRBJ2-7; D gene ambiguous. The CDR3 consists of 12 residues. The V gene's germline CDR1 is SEHNR and CDR2 FQNEAQ (reference sequence). The ends were cut back, 5 bases at V and 4 bases at J, with 9 bases in the middle. The CDR3 sequence is CASSLRSYEQYF. The CDR3 DNA follows: TGTGCCAGCAGCCTCCGATCATACGAGCAGTACTTC.

The CDR3, as DNA: TGCAGTGCTCAATCCGGGACAGTACATTCTGGAAACACCATATATTTT. Translating it yields CSAQSGTVHSGNTIYF. The chain carries TRBV20-1 and TRBJ1-3, with 7 bases lining up with TRBD1. The V segment lost 5 bases and the J segment 1 base; nucleotides outside the gene matches: 11. This CDR3 is 16 amino acids long. Germline lookup yields CDR1 DFQATT and CDR2 SNEGSKA (reference sequence).

The chain couples TRBV4-3 to TRBJ1-2; 9 bases map to TRBD1. V was pared by 5 bases and J by 6 bases, with 7 bases of the junction left unmatched. The CDR3 runs to 14 residues. CDR1 is LGHNA and CDR2 is YSLEER in the germline V gene. Written as DNA, the CDR3 is TGCGCCAGCAGCTTGGACAGGGGAGACAATGGCTACACCTTC. The encoded protein is CASSLDRGDNGYTF.

This clonotype has just a few counts. This chain links TRBV27 with TRBJ2-3, with D perhaps TRBD1 or TRBD2 (5 bases each). This CDR3 comprises 14 residues. V lost 6 bases and J 4 bases, leaving 14 bases between the germline ends. Germline V CDR1 and CDR2: MNHEY, SMNVEV (reference sequence). CDR3 DNA sequence: TGTGCCAGCAGCTTGCCAGGGCGGGCAGATACGCAGTATTTT. This codes for CASSLPGRADTQYF.

This clonotype was recorded many times. The V gene is TRBV10-3, the J gene TRBJ1-6; a possible D gene is TRBD1 (5 bases). The CDR3 spans 15 residues. V gave up 2 bases and J gave up 9 bases, with 14 bases separating them. Germline V lookup: CDR1 ENHRY, CDR2 SYGVKD. The CDR3 bases are TGTGCCATCAGTGAGACCCGGGAGGGGATTTCACCCCTCCACTTT. Its translation is CAISETREGISPLHF.